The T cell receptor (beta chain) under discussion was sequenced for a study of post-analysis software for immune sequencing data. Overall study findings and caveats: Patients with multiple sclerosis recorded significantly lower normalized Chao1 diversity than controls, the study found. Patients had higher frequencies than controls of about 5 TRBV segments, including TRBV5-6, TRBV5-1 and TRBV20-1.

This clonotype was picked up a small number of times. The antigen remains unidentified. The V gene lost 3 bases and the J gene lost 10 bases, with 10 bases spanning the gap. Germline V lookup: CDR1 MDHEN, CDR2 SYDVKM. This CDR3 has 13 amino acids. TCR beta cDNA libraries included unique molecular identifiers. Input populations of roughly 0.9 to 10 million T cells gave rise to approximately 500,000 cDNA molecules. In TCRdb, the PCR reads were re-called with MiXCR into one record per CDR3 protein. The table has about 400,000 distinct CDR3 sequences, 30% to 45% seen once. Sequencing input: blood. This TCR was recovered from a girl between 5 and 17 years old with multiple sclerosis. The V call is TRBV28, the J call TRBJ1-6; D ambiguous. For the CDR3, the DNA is TGTGCCAGCAGTTTTAATCCGCGCTCACCCCTCCACTTT. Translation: CASSFNPRSPLHF.